This section outlines one TCR beta chain sequence together with its context. What it binds is not known. The table came from immunoSEQ multiplex PCR; TCRdb's copy has only in-frame clones and leaves some out. The sample records 8,000 to 10,000 clones, 72% being singletons. This sample was taken from a study of T cell clones after liver transplantation. At the level of the study: TCRbeta sequencing after a pre-transplant mixed lymphocyte reaction identified graft-donor-reactive clones, later tracked in post-transplant blood.

V gave up 4 bases and J gave up 4 bases; unmatched junction bases: 8. The CDR3 spans 16 residues. CDR1 and CDR2 (germline): SGHDN, FVKESK. Overall study findings and caveats: Donor-reactive sequences fell more than third party-reactive ones, suggesting partial deletion.

The origin of this receptor is a human patient who received a liver transplant. Some T cells may originate from the graft donor. Here the sequenced sample was CD8+ T cells from blood, taken at the approximately 15-month timepoint. The chain joins TRBV14 to TRBJ2-1; TRBD1 matches 9 bases. CDR3 DNA: TGTGCCAGCAGCCCTTACCGGGACAGGGAGTACAATGAGCAGTTCTTC. Translated, it gives CASSPYRDREYNEQFF.